This T cell receptor (beta chain) was documented in a study of blood T cell repertoires in COVID-19. From germline, CDR1 is SGDLS and CDR2 YYNGEE. Between the trimmed V and J ends, which lost 3 bases and 4 bases, there was a span of 13 bases. The CDR3 is 14 amino acids. In the authors' workflow: Counts of nucleated cells, estimated from reference gene primer amplification, were obtained. This table comes from immunoSEQ multiplex PCR, and its TCRdb copy is limited to in-frame clones, with some not included. V and J calls and clone size are those listed in that table; D and trimming were worked out from the DNA. The sample lists some 110,000 clones, 75% to 90% seen once, with roughly 2.4% in the top ten.

The origin of this receptor is a man between 25 and 39 years old with acute or convalescent COVID-19. The chain recombines TRBV9 with TRBJ1-2; tentative D call: TRBD1 (5 bases). The sample comprised peripheral blood. The CDR3 nucleotides read TGTGCCAGCAGCGCCCCTCAGGGCCCCTATGGCTACACCTTC. Translated: CASSAPQGPYGYTF.